This entry lists 32 T cell receptor beta chains sequenced from one sample in a study of a mutant IDH1 vaccine in newly diagnosed glioma (TCRdb year 2021). Their target antigens are unknown. Libraries came from the immunoSEQ multiplex PCR assay. What TCRdb holds here is the immuneACCESS table cut down to in-frame rearrangements. Part of the clones is not present; checked against another copy, under half of the missing clones reflect an unresolved V gene, and the others are unexplained. This sample holds about 45,000 clones; around 94% were observed only once. The top ten hold roughly 2.3% of the sample. The time point label for this specimen denotes: week 35, safety follow-up. A 20-mer mutant IDH1 peptide at 300 micrograms in Montanide made up each vaccine dose, which was injected subcutaneously together with topical imiquimod. The sequencing used PBMCs, collected from a glioma patient whose treatment included an IDH1 peptide vaccine. Source of these receptors: a man aged 45-60 years with glioma.

The CDR3 bases are TGTGCCAGCAGTGCCTTAGGGACAGGGGGCCTTCGAGGCTACACCTTC. Protein product: CASSALGTGGLRGYTF. The V and J genes are TRBV2 and TRBJ1-2, with TRBD1 matching 12 bases. The germline gives CDR1 SNHLY, CDR2 FYNNEI. The CDR3 is 16 residues long. J was trimmed by 8 bases and V by 4 bases; bases with no gene match: 11.

This chain uses TRBV7-9 with TRBJ1-1; D might be TRBD1 (5 bases). V was cut by 5 bases and J by 1 base, with 14 bases left in between. Looked up from germline, CDR1 is SEHNR and CDR2 is FQNEAQ (reference sequence). The CDR3 covers 15 residues. DNA for the CDR3: TGTGCCAGCAGCGCGGCGGGACTGGAGAACACTGAAGCTTTCTTT. Amino acids: CASSAAGLENTEAFF. Full variable domain (outside the CDR3, taken from reference TRBV7-9 and TRBJ1-1): DTGVSQNPRHKITKRGQNVTFRCDPISEHNRLYWYRQTLGQGPEFLTYFQNEAQLEKSRLLSDRFSAERPKGSFSTLEIQRTEQGDSAMYLCASSAAGLENTEAFFGQGTRLTVV.

V gene TRBV27 combines with J gene TRBJ2-7; maybe TRBD1 (5 bases). Looked up from germline, CDR1 is MNHEY and CDR2 is SMNVEV (reference sequence). The CDR3 runs 14 residues. Between the trimmed V and J ends, which lost 4 bases and 4 bases, there was a span of 14 bases. The CDR3 DNA reads TGTGCCAGCAGTTATGCAGGGCCCAGTTACGAGCAGTACTTC. Translating gives CASSYAGPSYEQYF.

The chain recombines TRBV19 with TRBJ1-1; 8 bases are a match to TRBD1. V trimming: 9 bases; J trimming: 3 bases; junction bases outside the gene matches: 6. CDR3 length: 13 residues. The germline V gene encodes CDR1 LNHDA and CDR2 SQIVND (reference sequence). The CDR3 loop reads CASSLDRDTEAFF. DNA of the CDR3: TGTGCCAGCTCCTTGGACAGGGACACTGAAGCTTTCTTT.

The genes are TRBV5-1 and TRBJ1-1; TRBD1 aligns across 10 bases. This CDR3 is 15 amino acids long. The trim removed 3 bases at V and 6 bases at J, leaving 8 bases unmatched. The germline V gene has CDR1 SGHRS and CDR2 YFSETQ. The CDR3 protein is CASSYVGTGAAEAFF. CDR3 DNA: TGCGCCAGCAGCTACGTCGGGACAGGGGCCGCTGAAGCTTTCTTT.

This rearrangement joins TRBV6-6 to TRBJ2-7; D is perhaps TRBD2 (5 bases). V was trimmed by 2 bases and J by 6 bases, leaving 14 bases between them. The CDR3 covers 14 residues. Germline values: CDR1 MNHNY, CDR2 SVGAGI (reference sequence). CDR3 amino acids: CASSYPQEAAEQYF. As DNA, the CDR3 is TGTGCCAGCAGTTACCCACAAGAAGCGGCCGAGCAGTACTTC.

This rearrangement joins TRBV2 to TRBJ1-4; D not resolved. CDR3 length equals 15 residues. Germline V lookup: CDR1 SNHLY, CDR2 FYNNEI. The V gene lost 3 bases and the J gene lost 2 bases, with 10 bases spanning the gap. The CDR3: CASSERGRTNEKLFF. In nucleotides, the CDR3 is TGTGCCAGCAGTGAGAGAGGGAGGACTAATGAAAAACTGTTTTTT.

J is TRBJ1-1 and V is TRBV2, with D unclear. Per germline, CDR1 SNHLY and CDR2 FYNNEI. The CDR3 runs 13 residues. The ends were cut back, 0 bases at V and 7 bases at J, with 9 bases in the middle. CDR3 residues: CASSEALRDEAFF. In DNA, the CDR3 is TGTGCCAGCAGTGAAGCGCTTCGGGATGAAGCTTTCTTT.

This clone has a single count. This chain connects TRBV9 to TRBJ2-5; D unclear. The V gene lost 0 bases and the J gene lost 5 bases, with 11 bases spanning the gap. Germline lookup yields CDR1 SGDLS and CDR2 YYNGEE. This CDR3 is 14 amino acids long. CDR3 protein: CASSVGSGAETQYF. CDR3 sequence (DNA): TGTGCCAGCAGCGTAGGTTCGGGCGCTGAGACCCAGTACTTC.

The rearrangement uses TRBV7-9 and TRBJ2-3, with 9 bases matching TRBD1. V gave up 5 bases and J gave up 3 bases; unmatched junction bases: 6. In germline, CDR1 is SEHNR, CDR2 FQNEAQ (reference sequence). The CDR3 sequence is 15 residues long. CDR3 sequence: CASSVQGARTDTQYF. As DNA, the CDR3 is TGTGCCAGCAGCGTACAGGGGGCTAGGACAGATACGCAGTATTTT.

V and J are TRBV10-1 and TRBJ1-1; possible D gene TRBD1, 5 bases. V lost 0 bases and J lost 5, with 10 bases in between. Germline CDR1 WNHNN, CDR2 SYGVQD (reference sequence). The CDR3 length is 14 residues. CDR3 DNA sequence: TGCGCCAGCAGTGAGTCATGGGGGGGGACTGAAGCTTTCTTT. It codes for CASSESWGGTEAFF.

CDR3 amino acids: CASSLGAGGAETQYF. CDR3 nucleotides: TGCGCCAGCAGCTTGGGGGCTGGGGGCGCAGAGACCCAGTACTTC. V usage is TRBV5-1 and J usage is TRBJ2-5; perhaps TRBD1 as D (6 bases). Trimming stripped 0 bases from V and 4 bases from J, with 13 bases between. Germline V gene lookup returns CDR1 SGHRS and CDR2 YFSETQ. This CDR3 has 15 amino acids.

The chain joins TRBV7-8 to TRBJ1-2; a possible D gene is TRBD1 (6 bases). CDR3 length: 14 amino acids. Germline V lookup: CDR1 SGHVS, CDR2 FQNEAQ. V shed 6 bases and J shed 0 bases, with 11 bases lying between them. The CDR3 DNA sequence: TGTGCCAGCAGGGAGGGGGAGTCTAACTATGGCTACACCTTC. Amino acid sequence: CASREGESNYGYTF.

The chain combines TRBV28 with TRBJ2-7; no firm D call. This CDR3 comprises 13 residues. CDR1 is MDHEN and CDR2 is SYDVKM in the germline V gene. V shed 6 bases and J shed 3 bases, with 12 bases lying between them. The CDR3 DNA sequence: TGTGCCAGCAGCATAGGACCGTTCTACGAGCAGTACTTC. It is translated as CASSIGPFYEQYF.

This sequence joins TRBV7-8 and TRBJ1-1, with 9 bases lining up with TRBD1. In germline, CDR1 is SGHVS, CDR2 FQNEAQ. CDR3 length: 12 amino acids. V gave up 4 bases and J gave up 8 bases; unmatched junction bases: 2. CDR3 in amino acids: CASSSGQGEAFF. CDR3 nucleotides: TGTGCCAGCAGCTCGGGACAGGGAGAAGCTTTCTTT.

The chain links TRBV6-6 to TRBJ1-2; no clear D gene. Trimming removed 5 bases from V and 6 bases from J, with 10 bases in between. CDR1 is MNHNY, CDR2 SVGAGI, per germline (reference sequence). CDR3 size: 12 residues. CDR3 in amino acids: CASSPAQNGYTF. The CDR3 DNA sequence: TGTGCCAGCAGTCCAGCCCAGAATGGCTACACCTTC.

This chain joins TRBV29-1 and TRBJ1-2; D is unresolved. There are 11 residues in the CDR3. From germline, CDR1 is SQVTM and CDR2 ANQGSEA. V gave up 0 bases and J gave up 8 bases, with 7 bases separating them. This CDR3 reads CSVEDRGGYTF. CDR3 nucleotides: TGCAGCGTTGAAGATCGGGGAGGCTACACCTTC.

The chain has TRBV10-2 and TRBJ1-1; D is ambiguous. Between the trimmed V and J ends, which lost 3 bases and 2 bases, there was a span of 4 bases. This CDR3 is built from 12 residues. Germline CDR1 reads WSHSY; CDR2 reads SAAADI. The chain's CDR3 is CASSEYNTEAFF. CDR3 coding DNA: TGCGCCAGCAGTGAATACAACACTGAAGCTTTCTTT.

The gene calls are TRBV10-2 and TRBJ1-2, with D perhaps matching TRBD1 (5 bases). In germline, CDR1 is WSHSY, CDR2 SAAADI. The V gene lost 0 bases and the J gene lost 2 bases, with 16 bases spanning the gap. The CDR3 extends over 17 amino acids. The CDR3 nucleotides read TGCGCCAGCAGTGAGTCGGTTCGAGGGGAGAGGAACTATGGCTACACCTTC. Amino acids: CASSESVRGERNYGYTF.

In nucleotides, the CDR3 is TGTGCCAGCAGCGAGATAGCGGGTCTGAGGGAGACCCAGTACTTC. This sequence encodes CASSEIAGLRETQYF. The chain combines TRBV4-2 with TRBJ2-5; 7 bases match TRBD2. This CDR3 contains 15 residues. In germline, CDR1 is LGHNA, CDR2 YNFKEQ. V gave up 5 bases and J gave up 5 bases; unmatched junction bases: 11.

The chain employs TRBV27 and TRBJ2-7; D call uncertain. The germline V gene encodes CDR1 MNHEY and CDR2 SMNVEV (reference sequence). Trimming removed 3 bases from V and 5 bases from J, with 17 bases in between. The CDR3 contains 15 residues. Here the CDR3 DNA reads TGTGCCAGCAGTTTCAGAGATACGCATTTAGACGAGCAGTACTTC. Encoded protein: CASSFRDTHLDEQYF.

The chain is built from TRBV6-5 and TRBJ2-3; a possible D gene is TRBD2 (7 bases). CDR3 length equals 15 residues. CDR1 and CDR2 from the germline V gene are MNHEY and SVGAGI. V was trimmed by 0 bases and J by 2 bases, leaving 9 bases between them. The CDR3 DNA sequence: TGTGCCAGCAGTTACTCGCGGGGGCCCACAGATACGCAGTATTTT. Its protein product is CASSYSRGPTDTQYF.

The V gene is TRBV28, the J gene TRBJ1-6; possible D gene TRBD1, 5 bases. The CDR3 spans 14 residues. Per the germline V gene, CDR1 is MDHEN and CDR2 is SYDVKM. The ends were cut back, 9 bases at V and 9 bases at J, with 18 bases in the middle. The CDR3 sequence: CASHGGSWSSPLHF. CDR3 coding DNA: TGTGCCAGTCACGGGGGATCCTGGTCTTCACCCCTCCACTTT.

The rearrangement uses TRBV7-9 and TRBJ1-4, with 8 bases identical to TRBD1. The germline CDR1 and CDR2 sequences are SEHNR and FQNEAQ (reference sequence). The CDR3 extends over 14 amino acids. Trimming took 6 bases from V and 6 from J; bases not matched to a gene: 6. The CDR3 DNA reads TGTGCCAGCAGTTACAGGGGGGTGGATGAAAAACTGTTTTTT. Amino acids: CASSYRGVDEKLFF.

About this clone itself: Other DNA sequences in this specimen translate into the identical CDR3. The rearrangement uses TRBV2 and TRBJ2-2, with a weak D call TRBD2 (5 bases). Trimming stripped 2 bases from V and 0 bases from J, with 10 bases between. Germline assignment: CDR1 SNHLY and CDR2 FYNNEI. The CDR3 is made up of 16 amino acids. CDR3: CASSEPGLTNTGELFF. The DNA of the CDR3 is TGTGCCAGCAGTGAACCCGGACTGACGAACACCGGGGAGCTGTTTTTT. The whole variable domain, remainder taken from reference TRBV2 and TRBJ2-2, is EPEVTQTPSHQVTQMGQEVILRCVPISNHLYFYWYRQILGQKVEFLVSFYNNEISEKSEIFDDQFSVERPDGSNFTLKIRSTKLEDSAMYFCASSEPGLTNTGELFFGEGSRLTVL.

The CDR3 nucleotides read TGTGCCAGCAGCTTAGAGGGCAGGGGAAACACCATATATTTT. It codes for CASSLEGRGNTIYF. The chain recombines TRBV13 with TRBJ1-3; D unclear. CDR1 is PRHDT, CDR2 FYEKMQ, per germline (reference sequence). Trimming took off 1 base at V and 4 bases at J, with 8 bases between the two ends. This CDR3 spans 14 amino acids.

The chain has TRBV18 and TRBJ1-1, with D unclear. The germline V gene encodes CDR1 KGHSH and CDR2 LQKENI. This CDR3 comprises 14 residues. V was shortened by 4 bases and J by 0 bases, with 9 bases between the two germline ends. CDR3 bases: TGTGCCAGCTCACAAGCAGCGATGAACACTGAAGCTTTCTTT. Protein sequence: CASSQAAMNTEAFF. Full variable domain (missing parts from reference TRBV18 and TRBJ1-1): NAGVMQNPRHLVRRRGQEARLRCSPMKGHSHVYWYRQLPEEGLKFMVYLQKENIIDESGMPKERFSAEFPKEGPSILRIQQVVRGDSAAYFCASSQAAMNTEAFFGQGTRLTVV.

The V and J genes are TRBV7-2 and TRBJ2-5, with D unresolved. This CDR3 has 12 residues. Germline-derived CDR1 and CDR2 are SGHTA and FQGNSA. The V end lost 3 bases, the J end lost 0 bases, and 2 bases lay between the germline ends. For the CDR3, the DNA is TGTGCCAGCAGCTTGGACCAAGAGACCCAGTACTTC. Protein sequence: CASSLDQETQYF.

V usage is TRBV28 and J usage is TRBJ1-5, with 7 bases lining up with TRBD1. Germline V lookup: CDR1 MDHEN, CDR2 SYDVKM. J lost 2 bases, V lost 5 bases, and 9 bases had no gene match. The CDR3 has 16 residues. CDR3 DNA sequence: TGTGCCAGCAGTGTCTACAGGGGAACGGGCAATCAGCCCCAGCATTTT. This sequence encodes CASSVYRGTGNQPQHF.

The chain carries TRBV30 and TRBJ1-5; TRBD1 might be the D (6 bases). The V end lost 1 base, the J end lost 2 bases, and 6 bases lay between the germline ends. Looked up from germline, CDR1 is GTSNPN and CDR2 is SVGIG (reference sequence). The CDR3 runs to 13 residues. As DNA, the CDR3 is TGTGCCTGGAGTGACAGGGGCAATCAGCCCCAGCATTTT. Translation gives CAWSDRGNQPQHF.

The chain uses TRBV5-1 and TRBJ2-5; D may be TRBD2 (6 bases). Trimming left V 1 base short and J 7 bases short, with 14 bases between. The CDR3 is made up of 14 amino acids. CDR1 and CDR2 from the germline V gene are SGHRS and YFSETQ. Written as DNA, the CDR3 is TGCGCCAGCAGCTTGATCCGACTAGGCGCGACCCAGTACTTC. Amino acids: CASSLIRLGATQYF.

This clone came up once. The chain combines TRBV13 with TRBJ2-1; D tentatively fits TRBD1 or TRBD2 (5 bases each). CDR3 length equals 15 residues. Trimming took off 2 bases at V and 6 bases at J, with 14 bases between the two ends. Germline V gene sequence: CDR1 PRHDT, CDR2 FYEKMQ (reference sequence). The CDR3 region has the DNA TGTGCCAGCAGCTTATGGGGGTCTGGGGGCAATGAGCAGTTCTTC. Translated, it gives CASSLWGSGGNEQFF.